This entry describes one TCR beta chain. Molecular barcoding with unique molecular identifiers was used for the TCRbeta library. TCRdb re-derived calls from the PCR reads in MiXCR, one entry per CDR3 protein. The table includes more than 450,000 distinct CDR3 sequences, about 17% detected once. This entry is derived from a study of T-cell reconstitution after alpha-beta-depleted transplantation in children. The V end was cut by 5 bases, the J end by 0 bases, with 8 bases between. In germline, CDR1 is LNHDA, CDR2 SQIVND (reference sequence). This CDR3 has 14 amino acids. The specimen was PBMCs from the stem cell graft donor, collected from the stem cell graft. The sequence derives from a human donor who donated a stem cell graft to a child with acute lymphoblastic leukemia. The chain is built from TRBV19 and TRBJ2-1, with D perhaps matching TRBD2 (5 bases). The DNA of the CDR3 is TGTGCCAGTAGTGAGCGGAGCTCCTACAATGAGCAGTTCTTC. It translates to CASSERSSYNEQFF.